This is a list of T cell receptor beta chains from one sample in a study of T-cell memory formation after mild COVID-19. TCRdb processed the 5' RACE reads anew with MiXCR; each CDR3 protein has one entry. The sample shows 540,000 or so distinct CDR3 sequences, roughly 20% of them seen only once. Sequencing input: PBMCs or a T cell subset sorted from them (not recorded which). These TCRs come from an adult woman who had mild COVID-19 (a few samples of this study predate the infection). Cell type and time point are not known. Both conserved end residues are part of each CDR3.

>TRBV7-2|TRBJ2-1
CASSLAQRSSGSIKRF
>TRBV27|TRBJ2-1
CASSPQAGAYNEQFF
>TRBV29-1|TRBJ2-3
CSVELPADTQYF
>TRBV7-9|TRBJ1-3
CASSPRDRADTIYF
>TRBV3-1|TRBJ2-1
CASSQGLIAGGHNEQFF
>TRBV4-3|TRBJ2-1
CASSQGTHNEQFF
>TRBV20-1|TRBJ1-1
CSANLGGDAFF
>TRBV5-5|TRBJ2-7
CASSSFNLVPYEQYF
>TRBV29-1|TRBJ1-1
CSAGHGRNTEAFF
>TRBV29-1|TRBJ2-7
CSVEVTSGNSYEQYF
>TRBV5-1|TRBJ2-5
CASSLQRGETQYF
>TRBV27|TRBJ2-7
CASSLSGGIGYEQYF
>TRBV7-2|TRBJ2-7
CASSIRHTGPVIYEQYF
>TRBV4-3|TRBJ1-6
CASRGGTYNSPLHF
>TRBV7-9|TRBJ2-7
CASSSDWISWAF
>TRBV20-1|TRBJ1-2
CSARDLYREAYGYTF
>TRBV12-3/TRBV12-4|TRBJ2-7
CASSRRDRGGVEQYF
>TRBV27|TRBJ2-1
CASSLERVGSYNEQFF
>TRBV3-1|TRBJ2-2
CASSRSIAGKTSGELFF
>TRBV5-4|TRBJ1-1
CASMNLAINTEAFF
>TRBV7-3|TRBJ2-1
CASSLISGSYNEQFF
>TRBV4-1|TRBJ1-1
CASSPLMNTEAFF